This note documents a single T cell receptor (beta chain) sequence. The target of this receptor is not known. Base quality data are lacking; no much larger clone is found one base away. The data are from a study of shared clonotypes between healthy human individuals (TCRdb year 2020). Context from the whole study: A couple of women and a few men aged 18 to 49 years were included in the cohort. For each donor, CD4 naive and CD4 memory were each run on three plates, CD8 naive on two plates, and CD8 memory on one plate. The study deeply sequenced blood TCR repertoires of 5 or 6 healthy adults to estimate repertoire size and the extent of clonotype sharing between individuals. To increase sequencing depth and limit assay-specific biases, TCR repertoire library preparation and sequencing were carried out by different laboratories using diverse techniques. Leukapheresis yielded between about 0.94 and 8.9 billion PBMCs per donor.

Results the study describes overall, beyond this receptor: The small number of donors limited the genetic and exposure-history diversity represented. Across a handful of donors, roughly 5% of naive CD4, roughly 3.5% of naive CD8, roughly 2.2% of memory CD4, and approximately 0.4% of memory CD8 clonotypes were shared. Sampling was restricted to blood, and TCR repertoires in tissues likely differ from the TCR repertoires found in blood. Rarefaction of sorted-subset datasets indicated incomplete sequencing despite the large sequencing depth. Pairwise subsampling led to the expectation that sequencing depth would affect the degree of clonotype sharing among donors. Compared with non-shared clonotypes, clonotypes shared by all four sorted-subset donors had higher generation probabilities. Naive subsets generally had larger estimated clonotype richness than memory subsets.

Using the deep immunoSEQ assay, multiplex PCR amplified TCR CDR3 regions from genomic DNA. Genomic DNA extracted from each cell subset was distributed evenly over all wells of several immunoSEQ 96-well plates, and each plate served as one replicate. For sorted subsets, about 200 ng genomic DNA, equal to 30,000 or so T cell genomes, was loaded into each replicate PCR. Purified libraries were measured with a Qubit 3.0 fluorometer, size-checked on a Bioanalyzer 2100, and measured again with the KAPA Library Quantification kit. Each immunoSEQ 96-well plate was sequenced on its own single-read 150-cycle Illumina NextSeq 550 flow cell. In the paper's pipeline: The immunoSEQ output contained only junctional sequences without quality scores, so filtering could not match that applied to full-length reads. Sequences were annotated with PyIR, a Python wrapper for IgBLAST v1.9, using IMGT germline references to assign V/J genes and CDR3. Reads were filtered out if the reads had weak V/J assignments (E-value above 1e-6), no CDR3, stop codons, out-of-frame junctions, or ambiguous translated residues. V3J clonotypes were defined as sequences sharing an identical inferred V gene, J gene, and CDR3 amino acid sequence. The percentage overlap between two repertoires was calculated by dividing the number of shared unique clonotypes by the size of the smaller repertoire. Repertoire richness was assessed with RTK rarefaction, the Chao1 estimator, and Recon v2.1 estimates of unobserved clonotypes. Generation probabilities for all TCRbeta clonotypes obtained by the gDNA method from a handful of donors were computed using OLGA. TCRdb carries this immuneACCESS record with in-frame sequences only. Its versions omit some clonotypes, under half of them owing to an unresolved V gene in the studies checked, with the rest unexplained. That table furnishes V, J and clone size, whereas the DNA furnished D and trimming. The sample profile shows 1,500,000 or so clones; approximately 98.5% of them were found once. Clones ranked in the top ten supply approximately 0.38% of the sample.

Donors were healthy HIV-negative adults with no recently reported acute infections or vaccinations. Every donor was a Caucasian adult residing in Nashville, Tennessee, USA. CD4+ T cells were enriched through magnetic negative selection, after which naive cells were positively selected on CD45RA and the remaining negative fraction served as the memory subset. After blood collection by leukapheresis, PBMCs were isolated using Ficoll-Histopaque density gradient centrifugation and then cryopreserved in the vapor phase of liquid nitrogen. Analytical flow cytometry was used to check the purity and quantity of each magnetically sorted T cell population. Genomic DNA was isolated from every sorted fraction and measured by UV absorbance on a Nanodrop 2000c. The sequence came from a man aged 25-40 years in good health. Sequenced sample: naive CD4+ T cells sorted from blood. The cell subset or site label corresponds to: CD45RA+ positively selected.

Here is the DNA: TGTGCCCCGGGCGGGGGGCCACAGGCTATTGGGGGCTACGAGCAGTACTTC. The encoded protein is CAPGGGPQAIGGYEQYF. Here the chain combines TRBV15 and TRBJ2-7; 8 nucleotides in the junction match TRBD2. V trim: 11 bases; J trim: 3 bases; unmatched bases: 21. Looking up the germline V gene (reference sequence) yields CDR1 LNHNV and CDR2 YYDKDF. From the cysteine up to the phenylalanine, the CDR3 has a length of 17 residues. The entry retains the CDR3 DNA only, 51 bases that are in frame from base 1.